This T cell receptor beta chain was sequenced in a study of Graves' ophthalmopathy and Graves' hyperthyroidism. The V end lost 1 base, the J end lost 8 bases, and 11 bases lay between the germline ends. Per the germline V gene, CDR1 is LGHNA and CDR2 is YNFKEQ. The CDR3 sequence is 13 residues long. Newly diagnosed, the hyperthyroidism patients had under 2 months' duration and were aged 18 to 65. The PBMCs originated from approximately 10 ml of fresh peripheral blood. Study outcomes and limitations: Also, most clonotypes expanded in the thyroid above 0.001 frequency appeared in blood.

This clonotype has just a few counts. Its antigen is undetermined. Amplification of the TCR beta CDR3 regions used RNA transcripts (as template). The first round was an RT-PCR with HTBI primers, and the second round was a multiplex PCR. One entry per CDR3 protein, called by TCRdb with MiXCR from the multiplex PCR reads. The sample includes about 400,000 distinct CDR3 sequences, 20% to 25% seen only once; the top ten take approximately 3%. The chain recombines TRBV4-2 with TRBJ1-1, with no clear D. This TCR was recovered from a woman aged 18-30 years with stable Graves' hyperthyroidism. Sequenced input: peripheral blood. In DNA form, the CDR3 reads TGTGCCAGCAGCCAAGGAGCCCCCGGGGAAGCTTTCTTT. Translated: CASSQGAPGEAFF.